Below are 4 T cell receptor beta chains sequenced from a single sample in a study of blood T cells in healthy people across ages. Next came a second PCR, run for about 6 to 12 cycles, which used a sample-barcoded 5' primer along with a J-beta primer mix. TCRdb itself ran the 5' RACE reads through MiXCR, one entry per CDR3 protein. The sample carries roughly 1,100,000 distinct CDR3 sequences, approximately 26% recorded once. The same sample was also studied in work on T cells of mothers and their children.

Sequencing was carried out using blood. These receptors were collected from a girl aged 2 to 10 in good health.

A few counts support this clonotype. Relative to the germline gene, one junction end is altered; a read error may explain this. The gene calls are TRBV7-3 and TRBJ1-2; TRBD1 might be the D (6 bases). The CDR3 has 14 amino acids. Germline V gene lookup returns CDR1 SGHTA and CDR2 FQGTGA. The CDR3 nucleotides are TGTGGCAGCGGCGCAGGGGATTCCCCTCGCGGCTACACCTTC. Translated, it gives CGSGAGDSPRGYTF.

This clonotype was counted a few times. V gene TRBV6-5 combines with J gene TRBJ1-2; 11 nucleotides line up with TRBD1. The trim removed 5 bases at V and 2 bases at J, leaving 13 bases unmatched. The CDR3 loop spans 18 amino acids. Germline-derived CDR1 and CDR2 are MNHEY and SVGAGI. The CDR3, as DNA: TGTGCCAGCAGTACTCCGATGGACAGGGGGCCTAAAAACTATGGCTACACCTTC. This encodes CASSTPMDRGPKNYGYTF.

This clonotype was seen more than once but under ten times. The rearrangement links TRBV6-5 to TRBJ2-5, with 8 positions matching TRBD2. Trimming cost V 5 bases and J 4 bases; bases outside gene matches: 12. This CDR3 comprises 16 residues. Per the germline V gene, CDR1 is MNHEY and CDR2 is SVGAGI. CDR3 bases: TGTGCCAGCAGTCGGAATTACAAGCGGGAGATAGAGACCCAGTACTTC. This gives the protein CASSRNYKREIETQYF.

V and J are TRBV20-1 and TRBJ1-2; D is unclear. Germline CDR1 is DFQATT and CDR2 is SNEGSKA (reference sequence). Trimming took 3 bases from V and 8 from J, leaving 10 bases between them. This CDR3 has 11 amino acids. CDR3 nucleotides: TGCAGTGCTAGTGGGATATCGGGCTACACCTTC. Its protein product is CSASGISGYTF.